Following are 8 T cell receptor beta chains from one sample sequenced in a study of T cell responses to AZD1222 COVID-19 vaccine. TCRdb keeps only in-frame clones here, not all; method: immunoSEQ multiplex PCR. Seen here are about 140,000 clones, more than 75% observed once, and the top ten hold 3% to 3.5%. The sequencing here drew on peripheral blood, taken 28 days after the second AZD1222 dose. These receptors were collected from an adult who received the AZD1222 COVID-19 vaccine.

This chain links TRBV20-1 with TRBJ2-5; 10 bases line up with TRBD2. Germline V gene lookup returns CDR1 DFQATT and CDR2 SNEGSKA (reference sequence). The J segment lost 2 bases and the V segment lost 3 bases, leaving 6 bases of the junction unmatched. The CDR3 runs 15 residues. The CDR3 DNA sequence: TGCAGTGCTAGTCCAGGACTAGCGGTTCAAGAGACCCAGTACTTC. It encodes CSASPGLAVQETQYF.

V is TRBV27 and J is TRBJ2-2; no reliable D call. This CDR3 is built from 12 residues. Trimming stripped 8 bases from V and 8 bases from J, with 12 bases between. Germline values: CDR1 MNHEY, CDR2 SMNVEV (reference sequence). CDR3 residues: CASGVFPGELFF. The CDR3 DNA reads TGTGCCAGCGGGGTCTTTCCGGGGGAGCTGTTTTTT.

This clone was recorded once. The gene calls are TRBV7-9 and TRBJ1-1; no clear D gene. The germline gives CDR1 SEHNR, CDR2 FQNEAQ (reference sequence). V lost 1 base and J lost 0, with 9 bases in between. The CDR3 sequence is 15 residues long. The CDR3, as DNA: TGTGCCAGCAGCTTAGTCCCAGTAATGAACACTGAAGCTTTCTTT. The encoded protein is CASSLVPVMNTEAFF.

V and J are TRBV7-9 and TRBJ1-2; possibly TRBD1 for D (6 bases). Germline V CDR1 and CDR2: SEHNR, FQNEAQ (reference sequence). V was trimmed by 2 bases and J by 6 bases, leaving 13 bases between them. The CDR3 totals 14 residues. CDR3 coding DNA: TGTGCCAGCAGCTTAATCAGGGGATATGATGGCTACACCTTC. It codes for CASSLIRGYDGYTF.

The chain links TRBV28 to TRBJ2-7, with 9 bases matching TRBD1. CDR3 size: 14 residues. With V trimmed by 5 bases and J by 7 bases, 9 bases remained unmatched. The V gene's germline CDR1 is MDHEN and CDR2 SYDVKM. CDR3 bases: TGTGCCAGCAGTCTGGGGACAGGGCGAGGGGAGCAGTACTTC. Its protein product is CASSLGTGRGEQYF.

The rearrangement joins TRBV6-4 to TRBJ2-5; D not resolved. This CDR3 has 16 amino acids. Deletions cut 2 bases from V and 5 bases from J, with 18 bases between. Germline V lookup: CDR1 MRHNA, CDR2 SNTAGT. The DNA for the CDR3 is TGTGCCAGCAGTGACCCCCCTCTGGGCCACCTCGAGACCCAGTACTTC. It yields the protein CASSDPPLGHLETQYF.

The CDR3 nucleotides are TGTGCCTCAGGTCGGGACAGGGAGAATCAGCCCCAGCATTTT. It is translated as CASGRDRENQPQHF. V usage is TRBV10-3 and J usage is TRBJ1-5; 9 bases are a match to TRBD1. The V gene's germline CDR1 is ENHRY and CDR2 SYGVKD. The V and J ends lost 11 bases and 4 bases, in that order; junction bases with no gene match: 9. The length of the CDR3 is 14 residues.

The chain links TRBV3-1 (or the pseudogene TRBV3-2) to TRBJ2-3; D possibly uses TRBD1 or TRBD2 (6 bases each). Trimming shortened V by 5 bases and J by 2 bases, and 11 bases separated the two germline ends. The CDR3 totals 14 residues. Per the germline V gene, CDR1 is LGHDT and CDR2 is YNNKEL (reference sequence). The CDR3 region is CASSVGGLTDTQYF. The CDR3, as DNA: TGTGCCAGCAGCGTTGGGGGGCTCACAGATACGCAGTATTTT.